This entry describes one TCR beta chain. This sample was included in a study of blood T cell repertoires in COVID-19. Profiling relied on immunoSEQ multiplex PCR, and the TCRdb table lists in-frame clones only, not all of them. The data contain some 190,000 clones, 82% of them seen just once; the ten biggest clones take up over 9.5%. Per germline, CDR1 SGDLS and CDR2 YYNGEE. The CDR3 is made up of 15 amino acids. Trimming pared 1 base from V and 2 bases from J, leaving 11 bases between. This receptor was taken from a woman aged 80 or over with active or convalescent COVID-19. J is TRBJ2-3 and V is TRBV9; a possible D gene is TRBD2 (6 bases). Sequences were obtained from peripheral blood. This CDR3 reads CASSVYRGDTDTQYF. Here the CDR3 DNA reads TGTGCCAGCAGCGTATACCGCGGGGACACAGATACGCAGTATTTT.